This T cell receptor (beta chain) is from a study of identical twins. Whole-study results and caveats: Cross-sectional statistics underpinned the conclusions; the same donors were not followed. Fewer insertions marked abundant cord blood beta clonotypes; young adult naive trended weakly, memory not at all.

All of the donors were Caucasians in good health. MiXCR, run by TCRdb on the 5' RACE reads, gives a single entry per CDR3 protein. The data hold approximately 260,000 distinct CDR3 sequences, with roughly 8% observed a single time. This clonotype was recorded at least ten times. Its antigen is still unknown. The CDR3 consists of 13 residues. Germline V lookup: CDR1 SGHDN, CDR2 FVKESK. With V trimmed by 3 bases and J by 2 bases, 1 base remained unmatched. These sequences were also reported in another study, on yellow fever vaccine responses in identical twins.

V gene TRBV14 combines with J gene TRBJ2-7; 7 bases fit TRBD2. The TCR was taken from a woman younger than 30 in good health. Specimen: CD8+ T cells sorted from blood. The CDR3 is CASSHGRTYEQYF. In DNA, the CDR3 is TGTGCCAGCAGCCACGGGAGGACCTACGAGCAGTACTTC. Together with reference TRBV14 and TRBJ2-7, the CDR3 gives the full variable domain: EAGVTQFPSHSVIEKGQTVTLRCDPISGHDNLYWYRRVMGKEIKFLLHFVKESKQDESGMPNNRFLAERTGGTYSTLKVQPAELEDSGVYFCASSHGRTYEQYFGPGTRLTVT.